Following are 27 T cell receptor beta chains from one sample sequenced in a study of vaccination effects on CD4 cells after COVID-19. The protocol was immunoSEQ multiplex PCR, while the TCRdb copy is restricted to in-frame clones and leaves out a portion. The table lists tens of thousands of clones, 75% to 80% of them singletons. These receptors' antigens are unknown. Antigen-specific CD4+ T cell clonotypes were called by their expansion after viral peptide-pool culture in ViraFEST. At the end of about 9 days of culture, CD4+ T cells were isolated. Every participant took two doses of the BNT162b2 or mRNA-1273 vaccine. Sequenced material: CD4+ T cells from PBMCs cultured with SARS-CoV-2 spike peptides, taken after COVID-19 vaccination. These receptors originate from a human donor who received a COVID-19 vaccine. Some clones in this sample may be carry-over from other donors' samples.

J is TRBJ2-5 and V is TRBV4-1; D may match TRBD1 or TRBD2 (5 bases each). The CDR3 spans 14 residues. Trimming took 2 bases from V and 2 from J, leaving 9 bases between them. Germline values: CDR1 MGHRA, CDR2 YSYEKL. The CDR3 loop is CASSQPGRQETQYF. CDR3 bases: TGCGCCAGCAGCCAACCAGGGAGACAAGAGACCCAGTACTTC.

This clone is termed medium-sized. The rearrangement uses TRBV19 and TRBJ2-1; either TRBD1 or TRBD2 may fit D (6 bases each). Trimming removed 6 bases at V and 5 bases at J, with 20 bases between. The CDR3 totals 16 residues. The V gene's germline CDR1 is LNHDA and CDR2 SQIVND (reference sequence). CDR3 in DNA: TGTGCCAGTAGCAGCCTAGCAAGGGGGGTCAACAATGAGCAGTTCTTC. This gives the protein CASSSLARGVNNEQFF.

The chain recombines TRBV5-5 with TRBJ1-5, with D maybe TRBD1 (6 bases). From germline, CDR1 is SGHKS and CDR2 YYEKEE (reference sequence). V was pared by 0 bases and J by 2 bases, with 9 bases between. The CDR3 covers 15 residues. Written as DNA, the CDR3 is TGTGCCAGCAGCTTGGCAGGGGTGGGCAATCAGCCCCAGCATTTT. It translates to CASSLAGVGNQPQHF. Full variable domain (remainder filled in from reference TRBV5-5 and TRBJ1-5): DAGVTQSPTHLIKTRGQQVTLRCSPISGHKSVSWYQQVLGQGPQFIFQYYEKEERGRGNFPDRFSARQFPNYSSELNVNALLLGDSALYLCASSLAGVGNQPQHFGDGTRLSIL.

The rearrangement uses TRBV2 and TRBJ2-5; a possible D gene is TRBD1 (6 bases). This CDR3 has 14 amino acids. CDR1 SNHLY and CDR2 FYNNEI come from the germline V gene. The V and J ends lost 7 bases and 4 bases respectively, with 16 bases between them. The CDR3 region has the DNA TGTGCCAGCACCCGACAGGCTAGGGGAGAGACCCAGTACTTC. Translated: CASTRQARGETQYF.

This rearrangement joins TRBV3-1 (or the pseudogene TRBV3-2) to TRBJ1-5; D is undetermined. The CDR3 sequence is 12 residues long. Trimming took 1 base from V and 14 from J, leaving 12 bases between them. Germline V lookup: CDR1 LGHDT, CDR2 YNNKEL (reference sequence). CDR3 loop: CASSQVGQEKHF. CDR3 DNA sequence: TGTGCCAGCAGCCAAGTAGGGCAGGAGAAGCATTTT.

This chain joins TRBV6-4 and TRBJ2-7; D might be TRBD2 (6 bases). This CDR3 region has 14 residues. The V and J ends lost 0 bases and 7 bases respectively, with 13 bases between them. Per germline, CDR1 MRHNA and CDR2 SNTAGT. The CDR3 region has the DNA TGTGCCAGCAGTGACTCGAGCGGGTCAGAGGAGCAGTACGTC. As protein: CASSDSSGSEEQYV.

This chain connects TRBV18 to TRBJ2-5; D is possibly TRBD1 or TRBD2 (5 bases each). The germline gives CDR1 KGHSH, CDR2 LQKENI. The ends were cut back, 3 bases at V and 5 bases at J, with 10 bases in the middle. This CDR3 region has 13 residues. The CDR3 reads CASSPGVSETQYF. CDR3 sequence (DNA): TGTGCCAGCTCACCGGGGGTTTCGGAGACCCAGTACTTC.

J is TRBJ2-3 and V is TRBV5-1, with D tentatively TRBD1 (5 bases). The CDR3 is 12 residues long. Germline V gene sequence: CDR1 SGHRS, CDR2 YFSETQ. V was clipped by 5 bases and J by 3 bases, with 7 bases between them. The CDR3: CASSAGTDTQYF. Here the CDR3 DNA reads TGCGCCAGCAGTGCAGGGACAGATACGCAGTATTTT.

This clone was found once. The chain recombines TRBV12-5 with TRBJ1-3; no firm D call. From germline, CDR1 is LGHNT and CDR2 FRNRAP. V lost 4 bases and J lost 0, with 4 bases in between. The CDR3 has 13 amino acids. CDR3 protein: CASGWNSGNTIYF. CDR3 in DNA: TGTGCTAGTGGTTGGAACTCTGGAAACACCATATATTTT.

The V gene is TRBV2, the J gene TRBJ1-6; D unclear. Germline-derived CDR1 and CDR2 are SNHLY and FYNNEI. V lost 2 bases and J 8 bases, leaving 13 bases between the germline ends. The CDR3 runs to 15 residues. The CDR3 nucleotides read TGTGCCAGCAGTGAACGGATCAGGTTGTATTCACCCCTCCACTTT. Protein sequence: CASSERIRLYSPLHF. Filled out from reference TRBV2 and TRBJ1-6, the complete variable domain reads EPEVTQTPSHQVTQMGQEVILRCVPISNHLYFYWYRQILGQKVEFLVSFYNNEISEKSEIFDDQFSVERPDGSNFTLKIRSTKLEDSAMYFCASSERIRLYSPLHFGNGTRLTVT.

The V call is TRBV24-1, the J call TRBJ2-5; TRBD1 agrees at 7 bases. This CDR3 region has 15 residues. The germline CDR1 and CDR2 sequences are KGHDR and SFDVKD. Trimming at V came to 5 bases and at J to 7 bases, leaving 12 bases not matched to a gene. The CDR3 nucleotides are TGTGCCACCAGTGTCGCTGACAGGGAAGGGGGGACCCAGTACTTC. It specifies CATSVADREGGTQYF.

The CDR3 is CASSLDGGNQPQHF. The CDR3 bases are TGCGCCAGCAGCTTGGATGGGGGCAATCAGCCCCAGCATTTT. The genes are TRBV5-1 and TRBJ1-5; D uncertain. The CDR3 is made up of 14 amino acids. Between the trimmed V and J ends, which lost 0 bases and 2 bases, there was a span of 6 bases. Germline CDR1 SGHRS, CDR2 YFSETQ.

This clone appeared once. V is TRBV19 and J is TRBJ1-5, with D unclear. Germline lookup yields CDR1 LNHDA and CDR2 SQIVND (reference sequence). The CDR3 has 12 residues. The V end lost 2 bases, the J end lost 7 bases, and 6 bases lay between the germline ends. The CDR3 DNA reads as TGTGCCAGTAGTATACCCTACCAGCCCCAGCATTTT. It translates to CASSIPYQPQHF.

V usage is TRBV2 and J usage is TRBJ1-4; D is ambiguous. Trimming shortened V by 4 bases and J by 0 bases, and 12 bases separated the two germline ends. CDR3 length: 16 amino acids. Germline lookup yields CDR1 SNHLY and CDR2 FYNNEI. CDR3 bases: TGTGCCAGCAGTGCCACCACGGGAGCAACTAATGAAAAACTGTTTTTT. Its translation is CASSATTGATNEKLFF.

The V and J genes are TRBV9 and TRBJ2-3; possibly TRBD2 for D (7 bases). Trimming shortened V by 5 bases and J by 5 bases, and 21 bases separated the two germline ends. The CDR3 sequence is 16 residues long. The V gene's germline CDR1 is SGDLS and CDR2 YYNGEE. Here the CDR3 reads CASRDGDGGGLDTQYF. The CDR3 DNA follows: TGTGCCAGCAGAGACGGAGACGGCGGGGGCTTAGATACGCAGTATTTT. The full variable domain, its missing parts supplied by reference TRBV9 and TRBJ2-3, is DSGVTQTPKHLITATGQRVTLRCSPRSGDLSVYWYQQSLDQGLQFLIQYYNGEERAKGNILERFSAQQFPDLHSELNLSSLELGDSALYFCASRDGDGGGLDTQYFGPGTRLTVL.

This chain links TRBV19 with TRBJ2-3; D may be TRBD1 or TRBD2 (7 bases each). V was cut by 5 bases and J by 3 bases, with 18 bases left in between. This CDR3 contains 16 residues. Germline lookup yields CDR1 LNHDA and CDR2 SQIVND (reference sequence). CDR3: CASSWGGRGKTDTQYF. CDR3 nucleotides: TGTGCCAGTAGTTGGGGGGGCAGGGGGAAGACAGATACGCAGTATTTT.

This chain links TRBV27 with TRBJ1-1; tentative D call: TRBD1 (5 bases). The CDR3 covers 14 residues. From germline, CDR1 is MNHEY and CDR2 SMNVEV (reference sequence). Trimming took 5 bases from V and 4 from J, leaving 14 bases between them. The CDR3 region is CASSILGGGTEAFF. The CDR3 nucleotides are TGTGCCAGCAGTATCCTGGGGGGGGGCACTGAAGCTTTCTTT.

J is TRBJ1-6 and V is TRBV21-1; TRBD1, the table's D call, lacks a check against the DNA. TRBV21-1 is listed as a pseudogene. The CDR3 is made up of 17 amino acids. CDR3 sequence: CASSKVGDRGCNSPLHF. The CDR3 DNA sequence: TGTGCCAGCAGCAAAGTCGGGGACAGGGGATGTAATTCACCCCTCCACTTT.

The CDR3 here is CASSLRDKAYEQYV. For the CDR3, the DNA is TGTGCCAGCTCACTCCGGGACAAGGCCTACGAGCAGTACGTC. The J gene is TRBJ2-7, the V gene TRBV18; TRBD1 might be the D (6 bases). The CDR3 is made up of 14 amino acids. Trimming removed 4 bases at V and 2 bases at J, with 12 bases between. Germline V CDR1 and CDR2: KGHSH, LQKENI.

V usage is TRBV7-2 and J usage is TRBJ1-2; D gene uncertain. The CDR3 runs to 12 residues. Germline assignment: CDR1 SGHTA and CDR2 FQGNSA. Trimming removed 5 bases at V and 5 bases at J, with 9 bases between. CDR3 in DNA: TGTGCCAGCAGCCAACTTACTTATGGCTACACCTTC. Translated: CASSQLTYGYTF.

V is TRBV24-1 and J is TRBJ1-5; D uncertain. The CDR3 consists of 14 residues. V was shortened by 4 bases and J by 2 bases, with 8 bases between the two germline ends. Germline CDR1 reads KGHDR; CDR2 reads SFDVKD. CDR3: CATSEPGGNQPQHF. CDR3 DNA sequence: TGTGCCACCAGTGAACCCGGGGGCAATCAGCCCCAGCATTTT.

V and J are TRBV6-6 and TRBJ1-5, with 9 bases fitting TRBD1. V was clipped by 2 bases and J by 4 bases; unmatched bases: 3. This CDR3 comprises 15 residues. Germline V gene data show CDR1 as MNHNY and CDR2 as SVGAGI (reference sequence). CDR3 nucleotide sequence: TGTGCCAGCAGTTACGTACAGGGGGCGAATCAGCCCCAGCATTTT. It is translated as CASSYVQGANQPQHF.

The V gene is TRBV4-3, the J gene TRBJ1-3; no definite D call. CDR3 length: 11 amino acids. Germline V gene sequence: CDR1 LGHNA, CDR2 YSLEER. Trimming took 3 bases from V and 7 from J, leaving 4 bases between them. In DNA, the CDR3 is TGCGCCAGCAGCCATTCCAACACCATATATTTT. It yields the protein CASSHSNTIYF.

The V and J genes are TRBV18 and TRBJ1-2, with a possible D match to TRBD1 (6 bases). V lost 4 bases to trimming and J lost 2 bases, with 20 bases between them. Germline CDR1 and CDR2: KGHSH and LQKENI. The CDR3 extends over 17 amino acids. The CDR3 sequence is CASSQRQALSENYGYTF. The CDR3 DNA sequence: TGTGCCAGCTCACAGCGACAGGCTCTATCGGAAAACTATGGCTACACCTTC. The full variable domain, rest sourced from reference TRBV18 and TRBJ1-2, is NAGVMQNPRHLVRRRGQEARLRCSPMKGHSHVYWYRQLPEEGLKFMVYLQKENIIDESGMPKERFSAEFPKEGPSILRIQQVVRGDSAAYFCASSQRQALSENYGYTFGSGTRLTVV.

The sample holds one count of this clone. The rearrangement joins TRBV29-1 to TRBJ2-3; no definite D call. The CDR3 has 15 amino acids. Germline loops: CDR1 SQVTM, CDR2 ANQGSEA. Trimming took 3 bases from V and 1 from J, leaving 14 bases between them. The CDR3 sequence: CSVEGSHQGTDTQYF. CDR3 coding DNA: TGCAGCGTTGAGGGCTCTCATCAGGGCACAGATACGCAGTATTTT.

This clone was observed a handful of times. The rearrangement joins TRBV5-4 to TRBJ1-6, with D perhaps TRBD1 (6 bases). The CDR3 is 14 amino acids. The V end was cut by 0 bases, the J end by 6 bases, with 7 bases between. In germline, CDR1 is SGHNT, CDR2 YYREEE (reference sequence). CDR3 sequence: CASSLEQGNSPLHF. DNA for the CDR3: TGTGCCAGCAGCTTGGAACAGGGTAATTCACCCCTCCACTTT.

The rearrangement links TRBV30 to TRBJ2-4; D unclear. CDR3 size: 13 residues. With 3 bases removed from V and 1 base from J, the gap between germline ends came to 7 bases. The germline V gene has CDR1 GTSNPN and CDR2 SVGIG (reference sequence). CDR3 amino acids: CAWRPGAKNIQYF. For the CDR3, the DNA is TGTGCCTGGAGGCCTGGGGCCAAAAACATTCAGTACTTC.